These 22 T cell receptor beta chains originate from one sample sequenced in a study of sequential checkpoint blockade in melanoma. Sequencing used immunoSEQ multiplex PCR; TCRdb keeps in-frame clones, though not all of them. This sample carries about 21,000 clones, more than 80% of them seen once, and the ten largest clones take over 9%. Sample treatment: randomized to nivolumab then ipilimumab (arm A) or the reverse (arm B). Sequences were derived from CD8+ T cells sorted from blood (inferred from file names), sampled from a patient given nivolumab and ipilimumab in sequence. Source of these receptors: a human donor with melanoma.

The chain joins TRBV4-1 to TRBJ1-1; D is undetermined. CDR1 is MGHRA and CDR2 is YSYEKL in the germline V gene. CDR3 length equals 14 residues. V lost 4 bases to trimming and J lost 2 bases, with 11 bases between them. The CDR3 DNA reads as TGCGCCAGCAGCCTAAGAGGGAAAAACACTGAAGCTTTCTTT. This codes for CASSLRGKNTEAFF.

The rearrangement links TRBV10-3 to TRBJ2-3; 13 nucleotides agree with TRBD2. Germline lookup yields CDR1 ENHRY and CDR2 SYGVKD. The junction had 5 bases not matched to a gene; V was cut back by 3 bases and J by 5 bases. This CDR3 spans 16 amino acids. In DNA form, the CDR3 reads TGTGCCATCAGTGATCCCGGACTAGCGGGAGAAGATACGCAGTATTTT. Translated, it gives CAISDPGLAGEDTQYF.

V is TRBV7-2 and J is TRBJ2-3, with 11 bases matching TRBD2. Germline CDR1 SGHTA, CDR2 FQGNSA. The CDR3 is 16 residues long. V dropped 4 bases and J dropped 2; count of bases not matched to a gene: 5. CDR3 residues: CASSSLAGGYTDTQYF. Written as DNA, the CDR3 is TGTGCCAGCAGCTCGTTAGCGGGGGGGTACACAGATACGCAGTATTTT.

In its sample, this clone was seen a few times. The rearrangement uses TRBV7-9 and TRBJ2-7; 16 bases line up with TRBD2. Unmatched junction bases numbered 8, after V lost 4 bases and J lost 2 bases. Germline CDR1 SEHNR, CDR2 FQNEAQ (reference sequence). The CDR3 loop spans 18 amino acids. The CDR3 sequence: CASSSLGTSGRAPYEQYF. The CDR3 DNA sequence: TGTGCCAGCAGCTCCCTCGGGACTAGCGGGAGGGCCCCCTACGAGCAGTACTTC.

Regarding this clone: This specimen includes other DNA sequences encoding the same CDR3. The CDR3: CASSVEGLSSYEQYF. As DNA, the CDR3 is TGTGCCAGCAGCGTTGAGGGACTTAGTTCCTACGAGCAGTACTTC. The V call is TRBV9, the J call TRBJ2-7; D may be TRBD2 (6 bases). Trimming pared 2 bases from V and 1 base from J, leaving 13 bases between. CDR1 is SGDLS, CDR2 YYNGEE, per germline. The CDR3 loop spans 15 amino acids.

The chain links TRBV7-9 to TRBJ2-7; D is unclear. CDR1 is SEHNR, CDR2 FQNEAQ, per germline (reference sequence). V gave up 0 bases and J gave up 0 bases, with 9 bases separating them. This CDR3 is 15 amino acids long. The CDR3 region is CASSLAGLSSYEQYF. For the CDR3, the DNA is TGTGCCAGCAGCTTAGCGGGCCTGAGCTCCTACGAGCAGTACTTC.

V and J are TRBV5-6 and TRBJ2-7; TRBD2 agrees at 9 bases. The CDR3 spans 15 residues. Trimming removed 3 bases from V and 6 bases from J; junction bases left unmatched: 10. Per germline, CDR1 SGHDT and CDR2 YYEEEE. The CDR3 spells CASSYGSGRPSEQYF. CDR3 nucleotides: TGTGCCAGCAGCTACGGGAGCGGGAGGCCCTCCGAGCAGTACTTC. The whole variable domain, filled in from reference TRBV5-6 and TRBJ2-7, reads DAGVTQSPTHLIKTRGQQVTLRCSPKSGHDTVSWYQQALGQGPQFIFQYYEEEERQRGNFPDRFSGHQFPNYSSELNVNALLLGDSALYLCASSYGSGRPSEQYFGPGTRLTVT.

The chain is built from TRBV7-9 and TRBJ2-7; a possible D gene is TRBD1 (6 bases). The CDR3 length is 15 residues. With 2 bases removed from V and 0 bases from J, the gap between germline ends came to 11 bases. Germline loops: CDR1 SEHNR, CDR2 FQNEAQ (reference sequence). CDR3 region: CASSLYLGASYEQYF. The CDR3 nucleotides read TGTGCCAGCAGCTTATATCTGGGGGCCTCCTACGAGCAGTACTTC.

The CDR3 bases are TGTGCCAGCTCCCCTCCGGACAGGGTGTATGGAAACACCATATATTTT. This sequence encodes CASSPPDRVYGNTIYF. The chain couples TRBV18 to TRBJ1-3; the match to TRBD1 covers 8 bases. The germline V gene encodes CDR1 KGHSH and CDR2 LQKENI. CDR3 length: 16 residues. J was trimmed by 3 bases and V by 6 bases; bases with no gene match: 10.

In DNA, the CDR3 is TGTGCCAGCAGCTTAGGTCTGGCAGGGGCCCAGTACTTC. This gives the protein CASSLGLAGAQYF. The V gene is TRBV7-3, the J gene TRBJ2-5, with D tentatively TRBD1 (6 bases). CDR1 is SGHTA, CDR2 FQGTGA, per germline. CDR3 length: 13 residues. Deletions cut 2 bases from V and 9 bases from J, with 13 bases between.

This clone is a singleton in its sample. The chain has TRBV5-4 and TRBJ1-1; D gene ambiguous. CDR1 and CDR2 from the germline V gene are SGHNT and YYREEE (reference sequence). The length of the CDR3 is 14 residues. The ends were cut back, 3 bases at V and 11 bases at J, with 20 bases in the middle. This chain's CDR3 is CASSSAHSLADAFF. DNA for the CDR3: TGTGCCAGCAGCTCCGCCCATTCTCTAGCGGACGCTTTCTTT.

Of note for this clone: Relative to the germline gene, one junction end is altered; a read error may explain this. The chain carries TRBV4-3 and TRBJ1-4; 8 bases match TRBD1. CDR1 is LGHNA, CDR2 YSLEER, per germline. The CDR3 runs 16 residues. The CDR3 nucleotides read TGCGCCAGCACCCAAGATATGGACAGGGTCCCTGAAAAACTGTTTTTT. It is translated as CASTQDMDRVPEKLFF.

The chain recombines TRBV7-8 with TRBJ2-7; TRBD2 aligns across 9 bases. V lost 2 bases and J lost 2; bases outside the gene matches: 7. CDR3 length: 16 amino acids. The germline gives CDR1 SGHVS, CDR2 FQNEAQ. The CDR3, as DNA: TGTGCCAGCAGCTTAACTGCCCAGCGGGGGGCCTACGAGCAGTACTTC. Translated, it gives CASSLTAQRGAYEQYF.

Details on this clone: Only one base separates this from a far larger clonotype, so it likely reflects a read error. CDR3 bases: TGTGCCAGCAGCTTGGCGTGGCAGTACACAGATACGCACTATTTT. Its protein is CASSLAWQYTDTHYF. The V gene is TRBV5-4, the J gene TRBJ2-3; D is unresolved. The V gene's germline CDR1 is SGHNT and CDR2 YYREEE (reference sequence). This CDR3 has 15 amino acids.

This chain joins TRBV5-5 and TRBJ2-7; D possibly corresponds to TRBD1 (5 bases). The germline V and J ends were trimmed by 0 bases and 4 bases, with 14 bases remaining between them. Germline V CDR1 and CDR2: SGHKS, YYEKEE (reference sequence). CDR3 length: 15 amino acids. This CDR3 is CASSLAAGLGYEQYF. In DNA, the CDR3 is TGTGCCAGCAGCTTGGCGGCAGGGTTGGGATACGAGCAGTACTTC.

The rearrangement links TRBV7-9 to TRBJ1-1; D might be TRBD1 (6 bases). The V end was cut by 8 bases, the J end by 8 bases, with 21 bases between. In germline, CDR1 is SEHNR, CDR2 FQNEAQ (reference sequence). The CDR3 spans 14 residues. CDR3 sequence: CASQILQGFSEAFF. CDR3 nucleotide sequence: TGTGCCAGCCAAATCCTACAGGGTTTTTCGGAAGCTTTCTTT.

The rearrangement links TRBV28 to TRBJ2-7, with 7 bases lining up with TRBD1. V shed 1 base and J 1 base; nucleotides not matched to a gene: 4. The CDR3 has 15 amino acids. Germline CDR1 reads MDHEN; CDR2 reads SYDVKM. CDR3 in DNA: TGTGCCAGCAGTTTATTACAGGGGTCATCCTACGAGCAGTACTTC. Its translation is CASSLLQGSSYEQYF.

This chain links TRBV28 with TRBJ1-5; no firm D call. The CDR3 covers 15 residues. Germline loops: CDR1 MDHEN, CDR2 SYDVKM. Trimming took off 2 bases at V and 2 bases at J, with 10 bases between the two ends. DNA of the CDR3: TGTGCCAGCAGTTTACGGGGTTATGGCAATCAGCCCCAGCATTTT. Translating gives CASSLRGYGNQPQHF.

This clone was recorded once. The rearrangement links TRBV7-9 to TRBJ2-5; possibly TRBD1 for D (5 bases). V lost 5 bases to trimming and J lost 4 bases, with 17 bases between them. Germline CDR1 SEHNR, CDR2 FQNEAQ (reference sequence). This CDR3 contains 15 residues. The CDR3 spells CASSPPAGLIETQYF. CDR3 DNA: TGTGCCAGCAGCCCGCCGGCAGGGCTGATAGAGACCCAGTACTTC.

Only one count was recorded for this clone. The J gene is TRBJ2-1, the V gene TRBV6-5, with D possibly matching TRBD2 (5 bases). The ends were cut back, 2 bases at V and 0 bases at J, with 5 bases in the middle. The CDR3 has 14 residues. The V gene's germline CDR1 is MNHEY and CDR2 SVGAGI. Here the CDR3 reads CASSYGSSYNEQFF. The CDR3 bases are TGTGCCAGCAGTTACGGGAGCTCCTACAATGAGCAGTTCTTC.

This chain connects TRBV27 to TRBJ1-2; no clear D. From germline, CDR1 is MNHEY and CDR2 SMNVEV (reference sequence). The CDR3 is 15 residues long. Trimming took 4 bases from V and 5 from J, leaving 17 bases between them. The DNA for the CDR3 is TGTGCCAGCAGTTCCCTTCCGGGTAGAGGTTATGGCTACACCTTC. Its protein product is CASSSLPGRGYGYTF.

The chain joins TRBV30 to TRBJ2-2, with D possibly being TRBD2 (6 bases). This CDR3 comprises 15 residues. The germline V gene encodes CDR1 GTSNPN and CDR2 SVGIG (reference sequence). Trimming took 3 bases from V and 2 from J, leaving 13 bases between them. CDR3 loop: CAWRKEGRNTGELFF. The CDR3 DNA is TGTGCCTGGAGGAAGGAGGGACGTAACACCGGGGAGCTGTTTTTT.